These T cell receptor beta chains were read from a single sample in a study of blood T cell repertoires in COVID-19. Measured with immunoSEQ multiplex PCR; TCRdb has only the in-frame clones, and not every one. The sample includes 80,000 to 100,000 clones, roughly nine tenths of them seen just once. Sequenced sample: peripheral blood. The receptors stem from a human donor with active COVID-19. The donor label of this sample is uncertain. Both conserved end residues are part of each CDR3. A D gene is named only where the DNA matches it firmly. Clone size, where shown, is once, few, many, or a class for clones that have expanded.

v_gene	j_gene	abundance	d_gene	CDR3nt	CDR3aa
TRBV7-9	TRBJ1-6	few	NA	TGTGCCAGCAGCCGAGCGGGACAAGGTGGGGGGTCACCCCTCCACTTT	CASSRAGQGGGSPLHF
TRBV23-1	TRBJ2-2	NA	NA	TGCGCCAGCAACCCCTACAGGGTTCGGACCGGGGAGCTGTTTTTT	CASNPYRVRTGELFF
TRBV7-2	TRBJ2-2	NA	TRBD2	TGTGCCAGCAGCTTAGACCTAGCGGGGGGGCGGACCGGGGAGCTGTTTTTT	CASSLDLAGGRTGELFF
TRBV5-4	TRBJ2-5	NA	TRBD1	TGTGCCAGCAGCTTGGTGGGACAGGGTTGGGGAGAGACCCAGTACTTC	CASSLVGQGWGETQYF
TRBV6-5	TRBJ1-1	NA	NA	TGTGCCAGCAGGGTGGGAGGGCCAGAAGCTTTCTTT	CASRVGGPEAFF
TRBV2	TRBJ2-3	few	NA	TGTGCCAGCAGTACTTTGGGCAGGGGGGCAGATACGCAGTATTTT	CASSTLGRGADTQYF
TRBV6-4	TRBJ2-3	NA	NA	TGTGCCAGCAGTCCGGAGCCTAGCACAGATACGCAGTATTTT	CASSPEPSTDTQYF
TRBV28	TRBJ1-4	NA	TRBD1	TGTGCCAGCAGAGTATACAGGGGGCTGGGTTTTAATGAAAAACTGTTTTTT	CASRVYRGLGFNEKLFF
TRBV7-9	TRBJ1-2	NA	TRBD1	TGTGCCAGCAGCTTAGCGGGCGGACAGGTTAACTATGGCTACACCTTC	CASSLAGGQVNYGYTF
TRBV4-1	TRBJ1-4	once	TRBD1	TGCGCCAGCAGCCAAGTTTATCCGGGACAGGGAGGTGAAAAACTGTTTTTT	CASSQVYPGQGGEKLFF
TRBV18	TRBJ2-2	NA	NA	TGTGCCAGCTCACCATTAGAACTCACCGGGGAGCTGTTTTTT	CASSPLELTGELFF
TRBV13	TRBJ1-1	NA	TRBD1	TGTGCCAGCAGCTCCCCCGGGACAGGGACCACTGAAGCTTTCTTT	CASSSPGTGTTEAFF
TRBV7-9	TRBJ1-2	NA	TRBD1	TGTGCCAGCAGCTTAGCCCAGGGGGGTAACTATGGCTACACCTTC	CASSLAQGGNYGYTF
TRBV10-2	TRBJ2-2	NA	TRBD2	TGCGCCAGCAGTTTCGGGAGGGGGACTACCGGGGAGCTGTTTTTT	CASSFGRGTTGELFF
TRBV5-4	TRBJ2-6	NA	NA	TGTGCCAGCAGCTCCTACTCTGGGGCCAACGTCCTGACTTTC	CASSSYSGANVLTF
TRBV18	TRBJ1-5	NA	TRBD1	TGTGCCAGCTCCCCGGGACAGGCAAAAAATCAGCCCCAGCATTTT	CASSPGQAKNQPQHF
TRBV5-8	TRBJ1-1	NA	NA	TGTGCCAGCAGCTGGTGGGGGGAAGGTGAAGCTTTCTTT	CASSWWGEGEAFF
TRBV6-7	TRBJ1-2	NA	TRBD1	TGTGCCAGCAGTTACTCGAGTTTTAGGACAGGGGGAAATGGCTACACCTTC	CASSYSSFRTGGNGYTF
TRBV11-2	TRBJ2-5	NA	NA	TGTGCCAGCAGCCCGCCTCTGAGGGTCGGAGAGACCCAGTACTTC	CASSPPLRVGETQYF
TRBV7-8	TRBJ2-7	NA	TRBD2	TGTGCCAGCAGGAGGGGCGGGGGTAGCGAGCAGTACTTC	CASRRGGGSEQYF
TRBV19	TRBJ2-7	NA	TRBD1	TGTGCCAGTAGTACCGACAGGGGGCCCGGCGAGCAGTACTTC	CASSTDRGPGEQYF
TRBV9	TRBJ2-4	NA	TRBD2	TGTGCCAGCAGCGACCGACTAGCGGGGGGGCCGGGGTCCAAAAACATTCAGTACTTC	CASSDRLAGGPGSKNIQYF
TRBV14	TRBJ1-1	NA	NA	TGTGCCAGCAGCCAAGATACAGGCTATAACACTGAAGCTTTCTTT	CASSQDTGYNTEAFF
TRBV10-3	TRBJ1-1	NA	TRBD1	TGTGCCATCAGTGGAGGACAGGGTTATACTGAAGCTTTCTTT	CAISGGQGYTEAFF
TRBV10-1	TRBJ1-2	NA	NA	TGCGCCAGCAGCCTAGGACTCGAGCGAGACTATGGCTACACCTTC	CASSLGLERDYGYTF
TRBV7-9	TRBJ1-4	NA	NA	TGTGCCAGCACCCGACAGAATGAAAAACTGTTTTTT	CASTRQNEKLFF
TRBV24-1	TRBJ2-3	NA	TRBD2	TGTGCCACCAGTGGGACTAGCGGGGGTACAGATACGCAGTATTTT	CATSGTSGGTDTQYF
TRBV6-6	TRBJ2-7	NA	TRBD1	TGTGCCAGCCGAGGGACAGACGGTATGGACGAGCAGTACTTC	CASRGTDGMDEQYF